This T cell receptor beta chain was retrieved from a study of identical twins. Each CDR3 protein is one row after TCRdb ran MiXCR on the 5' RACE reads. The sample has about 700,000 distinct CDR3 sequences; 8.6% are singletons. CDR3 size: 17 residues. The germline V gene has CDR1 SGHTA and CDR2 FQGNSA. V gave up 0 bases and J gave up 5 bases; unmatched junction bases: 12. In addition, the sample was reused for a study of yellow fever vaccine responses in identical twins.

The receptor's source is a woman between 18 and 30 years old in good health. Sequencing input: PBMCs. The rearrangement joins TRBV7-2 to TRBJ1-1, with TRBD1 matching 7 bases. DNA of the CDR3: TGTGCCAGCAGCTTAGCGTCCGTCGGAGGGGGCGCGACTGAAGCTTTCTTT. This codes for CASSLASVGGGATEAFF. Using reference TRBV7-2 and TRBJ1-1 for the parts outside the CDR3, the full variable domain is GAGVSQSPSNKVTEKGKDVELRCDPISGHTALYWYRQSLGQGLEFLIYFQGNSAPDKSGLPSDRFSAERTGGSVSTLTIQRTQQEDSAVYLCASSLASVGGGATEAFFGQGTRLTVV.